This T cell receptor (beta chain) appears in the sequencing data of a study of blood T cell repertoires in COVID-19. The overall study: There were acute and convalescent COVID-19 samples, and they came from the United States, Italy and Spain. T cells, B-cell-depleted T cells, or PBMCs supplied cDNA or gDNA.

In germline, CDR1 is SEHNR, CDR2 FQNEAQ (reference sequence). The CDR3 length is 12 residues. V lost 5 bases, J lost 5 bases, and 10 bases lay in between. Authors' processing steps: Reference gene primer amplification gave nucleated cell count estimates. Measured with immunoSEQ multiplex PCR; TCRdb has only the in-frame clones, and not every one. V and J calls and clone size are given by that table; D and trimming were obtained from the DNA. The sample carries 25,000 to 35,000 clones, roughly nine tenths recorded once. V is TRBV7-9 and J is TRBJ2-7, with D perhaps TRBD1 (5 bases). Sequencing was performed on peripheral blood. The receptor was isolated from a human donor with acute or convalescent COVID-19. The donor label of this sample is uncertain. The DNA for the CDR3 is TGTGCCAGCAGCGCAGGGCTCAACGAGCAGTACTTC. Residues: CASSAGLNEQYF.